This note documents a single T cell receptor (beta chain) sequence. Trimming stripped 7 bases from V and 1 base from J, with 10 bases between. The CDR3 is 13 residues long. The germline V gene encodes CDR1 SGDLS and CDR2 YYNGEE. This sample was taken from a study of blood T cell repertoires in COVID-19. Study background: Both acute and convalescent COVID-19 samples were obtained from the United States, Italy and Spain. Nucleic acid was either cDNA or gDNA, and it came from T cells, B-cell-depleted T cells, or PBMCs.

In the authors' workflow: Quantification of nucleated cells was approximated via reference gene primer amplification. Generated by immunoSEQ multiplex PCR, the TCRdb table keeps only in-frame clones and is missing some. From that table come the V and J calls and clone size; the DNA was used to work out D and trimming. The sample carries fewer than 70,000 clones, roughly 85% recorded once. The clonotype originates from a man aged 50-60 years with acute or convalescent COVID-19. The rearrangement uses TRBV9 and TRBJ2-3; D is perhaps TRBD2 (6 bases). Sequencing was carried out using peripheral blood. The CDR3 reads CASQLAGTDTQYF. The DNA for the CDR3 is TGTGCCAGCCAACTAGCCGGCACAGATACGCAGTATTTT.